This is a list of T cell receptor beta chains from one sample in a study of beta chain features in type 1 diabetes. The repertoire was sequenced with immunoSEQ multiplex PCR; TCRdb's copy has only in-frame clones and lacks some. The table lists some 360,000 clones, 9.6% of them singletons. The sequenced sample was central memory CD4+ T cells from blood. The source of these receptors is a man in his thirties or forties with type 1 diabetes. The CDR3 runs from the conserved cysteine through the conserved F or W. A D gene is named only where the DNA matches it firmly. The size of a clone is reported for some rows only, either as once, few or many, or as a class for expanded clones.

clone_size	v_call	j_call	d_call	cdr3_aa	cdr3_nt
-	TRBV6-5	TRBJ1-1	TRBD1	CASRETGVNTEAFF	TGTGCCAGCCGTGAGACAGGGGTGAACACTGAAGCTTTCTTT
few	TRBV19	TRBJ2-1	TRBD1	CASSIASTGSYNEQFF	TGTGCCAGTAGTATAGCCTCGACAGGGTCCTACAATGAGCAGTTCTTC
many	TRBV9	TRBJ2-5	TRBD2	CASSVGQREGETQYF	TGTGCCAGCAGCGTAGGGCAGCGGGAGGGAGAGACCCAGTACTTC
-	TRBV28	TRBJ2-5	TRBD2	CASSRPGLAGETQYF	TGTGCCAGCAGTAGACCGGGACTAGCGGGAGAGACCCAGTACTTC
-	TRBV27	TRBJ1-2	TRBD1	CASSRSDRANYGYTF	TGTGCCAGCAGTCGCTCGGACAGGGCTAACTATGGCTACACCTTC
many	TRBV5-5	TRBJ2-7	TRBD1	CASSLSTGGTYF	TGTGCCAGCAGCTTGTCGACAGGGGGCACGTACTTC
-	TRBV5-1	TRBJ1-4	TRBD1	CASSRDRAINEKLFF	TGCGCCAGCAGCAGGGACAGGGCTATTAATGAAAAACTGTTTTTT
few	TRBV11-2	TRBJ1-4	TRBD1	CASRKTGGDGNEKLFF	TGTGCCAGCAGGAAGACAGGGGGCGACGGGAATGAAAAACTGTTTTTT
-	TRBV6-6	TRBJ2-4	TRBD1	CASSRTGAEDIQYF	TGTGCCAGCAGCCGGACAGGGGCCGAAGACATTCAGTACTTC
-	TRBV9	TRBJ2-2	-	CASSVATAGSNTGELFF	TGTGCCAGCAGCGTAGCTACCGCAGGGAGTAACACCGGGGAGCTGTTTTTT
few	TRBV7-3	TRBJ2-7	-	CASSFGGPHSYEQYF	TGTGCCAGCAGTTTTGGAGGGCCGCACTCCTACGAGCAGTACTTC
-	TRBV5-1	TRBJ2-7	TRBD1	CASSLAIGQGAVEQYF	TGCGCCAGCAGCTTGGCCATCGGCCAGGGGGCAGTTGAGCAGTACTTC
few	TRBV4-2	TRBJ2-3	TRBD1	CASSQDRQGVKDTQYF	TGTGCCAGCAGCCAAGACCGACAGGGTGTGAAAGATACGCAGTATTTT
-	TRBV28	TRBJ1-2	-	CASSFTEYGYTF	TGTGCCAGCAGTTTCACGGAATATGGCTACACCTTC
many	TRBV4-2	TRBJ1-3	-	CASSQGHRAASGNTIYF	TGTGCCAGCAGCCAAGGCCACCGGGCCGCCTCTGGAAACACCATATATTTT
-	TRBV27	TRBJ1-1	-	CASSPAMTEAFF	TGTGCCAGCAGTCCGGCCATGACCGAAGCTTTCTTT
many	TRBV14	TRBJ2-7	TRBD2	CASSQDYRGRQYF	TGTGCCAGCAGCCAAGATTACCGCGGGAGGCAGTACTTC
-	TRBV18	TRBJ2-5	-	CASSPETEETQYF	TGTGCCAGCTCACCAGAGACAGAAGAGACCCAGTACTTC
-	TRBV28	TRBJ2-1	TRBD2	CASSLPGGPYNEQFF	TGTGCCAGCAGTTTACCGGGAGGGCCATACAATGAGCAGTTCTTC
few	TRBV7-8	TRBJ1-1	-	CASSLAGSEAFF	TGTGCCAGCAGCTTAGCCGGCAGCGAAGCTTTCTTT
-	TRBV4-3	TRBJ2-2	TRBD1	CASSRTGGNTGELFF	TGCGCCAGCAGCCGGACAGGGGGGAACACCGGGGAGCTGTTTTTT
few	TRBV28	TRBJ1-2	-	CASSSGNYGYTF	TGTGCCAGCAGTTCAGGAAACTATGGCTACACCTTC
few	TRBV6-5	TRBJ2-7	-	CASGRWTTQGEQYF	TGTGCCAGCGGACGGTGGACCACCCAAGGGGAGCAGTACTTC
-	TRBV18	TRBJ2-1	-	CASSPPMGSDEQLF	TGTGCCAGCTCACCACCGATGGGGTCAGATGAGCAGCTCTTC
many	TRBV19	TRBJ2-3	TRBD2	CASSIRLAGADTQYF	TGTGCCAGTAGTATAAGACTAGCGGGAGCAGATACGCAGTATTTT